These 18 T cell receptor beta chains share one sample of origin, sequenced in a study of radiotherapy plus CTLA-4 blockade in lung cancer. TCRdb's table, derived via immunoSEQ multiplex PCR, lists solely in-frame clones and lacks some. The table lists around 99,000 clones, roughly 88% of them singletons. The sample here was peripheral blood, taken from a patient treated with radiotherapy plus ipilimumab. The receptors here all came from a human donor with non-small cell lung cancer that progressed on radiotherapy plus ipilimumab.

The rearrangement uses TRBV5-1 and TRBJ2-3; 8 nucleotides line up with TRBD2. The CDR3 is made up of 15 amino acids. In germline, CDR1 is SGHRS, CDR2 YFSETQ. The V gene end was trimmed by 3 bases and the J gene end by 2 bases; junction bases not matched to a gene: 5. In DNA, the CDR3 is TGCGCCAGCAGCTGGACTAGCAGCTTCACAGATACGCAGTATTTT. Translation gives CASSWTSSFTDTQYF.

The chain recombines TRBV5-1 with TRBJ2-2, with 9 bases matching TRBD2. This CDR3 spans 15 amino acids. The V and J ends lost 2 bases and 5 bases, in that order; junction bases with no gene match: 4. Germline-derived CDR1 and CDR2 are SGHRS and YFSETQ. The CDR3 spells CASSFLAGLTGELFF. The CDR3, as DNA: TGCGCCAGCAGCTTTCTAGCGGGACTTACCGGGGAGCTGTTTTTT.

This chain joins TRBV6-5 and TRBJ1-4; a possible D gene is TRBD1 (6 bases). The V end was cut by 11 bases, the J end by 10 bases, with 20 bases between. Germline CDR1 is MNHEY and CDR2 is SVGAGI. This CDR3 region has 13 residues. The CDR3 region has the DNA TGTGCCGCAAAGGGGGATATCGGGGTAAAACTGTTTTTT. Translating it yields CAAKGDIGVKLFF.

V gene TRBV5-1 combines with J gene TRBJ2-7; D is perhaps TRBD1 (6 bases). Trimming removed 0 bases from V and 7 bases from J, with 11 bases in between. CDR3 length: 13 residues. CDR1 is SGHRS and CDR2 is YFSETQ in the germline V gene. Here the CDR3 DNA reads TGCGCCAGCAGCTTGGACAGGGCAGGGGAGCAGTACTTC. Encoded protein: CASSLDRAGEQYF.

This chain connects TRBV19 to TRBJ2-2, with TRBD2 identical over 10 bases. The V gene end was trimmed by 1 base and the J gene end by 4 bases; junction bases not matched to a gene: 9. This CDR3 is 18 amino acids long. Germline V CDR1 and CDR2: LNHDA, SQIVND (reference sequence). The CDR3 DNA reads as TGTGCCAGTAGTATAGTTAGGGCTAGCGGGAGTTCCACCGGGGAGCTGTTTTTT. As protein: CASSIVRASGSSTGELFF.

This clone was recorded once. The chain uses TRBV5-1 and TRBJ1-1; TRBD1 might be the D (5 bases). The CDR3 has 13 residues. The germline V gene encodes CDR1 SGHRS and CDR2 YFSETQ. The V gene lost 4 bases and the J gene lost 1 base, with 8 bases spanning the gap. The CDR3 bases are TGCGCCAGCAGCGCGGGACCGAACACTGAAGCTTTCTTT. Translation: CASSAGPNTEAFF.

This clone came up once. The V call is TRBV5-1, the J call TRBJ2-3; D not certain. Per germline, CDR1 SGHRS and CDR2 YFSETQ. The CDR3 covers 15 residues. The V end was cut by 7 bases, the J end by 6 bases, with 21 bases between. CDR3 amino acids: CASRSAGRILDTQYF. CDR3 coding DNA: TGCGCCAGCCGCTCAGCCGGCCGGATTTTGGATACGCAGTATTTT.

The chain uses TRBV2 and TRBJ1-2, with 7 bases identical to TRBD1. CDR3 length: 11 residues. With V trimmed by 10 bases and J by 4 bases, 3 bases remained unmatched. CDR1 and CDR2 from the germline V gene are SNHLY and FYNNEI. The CDR3 sequence is CAIQGGYGYTF. In nucleotides, the CDR3 is TGTGCCATTCAGGGGGGCTATGGCTACACCTTC.

V is TRBV2 and J is TRBJ2-2; 9 bases align to TRBD1. The CDR3 is made up of 15 amino acids. Per the germline V gene, CDR1 is SNHLY and CDR2 is FYNNEI. V shed 6 bases, J shed 4 bases, and the junction held 6 bases outside the gene matches. CDR3 bases: TGTGCCAGCAGGACCGGGACAGGGTTCACCGGGGAGCTGTTTTTT. Its translation is CASRTGTGFTGELFF.

A single count supports this clone. The gene calls are TRBV4-2 and TRBJ1-1; D is perhaps TRBD1 (5 bases). The CDR3 runs 17 residues. The germline gives CDR1 LGHNA, CDR2 YNFKEQ. V lost 2 bases and J 1 base, leaving 17 bases between the germline ends. In DNA, the CDR3 is TGTGCCAGCAGCCAACCGACTTGGGACCTGGAGAACACTGAAGCTTTCTTT. It encodes CASSQPTWDLENTEAFF.

The genes are TRBV5-1 and TRBJ2-2; D call uncertain. This CDR3 is 15 amino acids long. Per germline, CDR1 SGHRS and CDR2 YFSETQ. V gave up 1 base and J gave up 6 bases, with 13 bases separating them. The CDR3 coding sequence is TGCGCCAGCAGCTTGATGTTGCCAGACGCCGGGGAGCTGTTTTTT. Translation gives CASSLMLPDAGELFF.

This clone was picked up one time. V gene TRBV5-1 combines with J gene TRBJ1-2; TRBD1 agrees at 10 bases. The CDR3 length is 16 residues. From germline, CDR1 is SGHRS and CDR2 YFSETQ. V dropped 1 base and J dropped 7; count of bases not matched to a gene: 10. CDR3 bases: TGCGCCAGCAGCTTGCTCGGTGGGGGACAGGGGTCTGGCTACACCTTC. Its protein product is CASSLLGGGQGSGYTF.

J is TRBJ2-7 and V is TRBV18; no reliable D call. The germline CDR1 and CDR2 sequences are KGHSH and LQKENI. V lost 0 bases, J lost 2 bases, and 8 bases lay in between. CDR3 length: 14 amino acids. The CDR3 DNA reads TGTGCCAGCTCACCACCGGGGTGGACCTACGAGCAGTACTTC. The encoded protein is CASSPPGWTYEQYF.

The chain joins TRBV6-1 to TRBJ2-2; 8 nucleotides agree with TRBD1. The CDR3 totals 16 residues. Germline CDR1 reads MNHNS; CDR2 reads SASEGT. V gave up 2 bases and J gave up 3 bases; unmatched junction bases: 5. The CDR3 bases are TGTGCCAGCAGTGAACGGACAGGGCGCGACACCGGGGAGCTGTTTTTT. This gives the protein CASSERTGRDTGELFF.

There are a few counts of this clone. The chain combines TRBV25-1 with TRBJ2-1, with 7 bases aligning to TRBD2. The germline gives CDR1 MGHDK, CDR2 SYGVNS. CDR3 size: 15 residues. The trim removed 5 bases at V and 0 bases at J, leaving 4 bases unmatched. The CDR3 coding sequence is TGTGCCAGCAGTTGGACTAGAAGCTCCTACAATGAGCAGTTCTTC. This translates into CASSWTRSSYNEQFF.

This clone was counted a single time. V gene TRBV6-4 combines with J gene TRBJ2-2, with D tentatively TRBD2 (6 bases). Germline V lookup: CDR1 MRHNA, CDR2 SNTAGT. The CDR3 covers 14 residues. V lost 6 bases to trimming and J lost 1 base, with 9 bases between them. The CDR3 protein is CASRIAENTGELFF. Here the CDR3 DNA reads TGTGCCAGCAGAATAGCGGAGAACACCGGGGAGCTGTTTTTT.

The J gene is TRBJ2-5, the V gene TRBV9; 7 nucleotides align to TRBD2. V shed 3 bases and J 4 bases; nucleotides not matched to a gene: 6. The CDR3 covers 14 residues. The germline CDR1 and CDR2 sequences are SGDLS and YYNGEE. CDR3 sequence: CASSGGVAGETQYF. In nucleotides, the CDR3 is TGTGCCAGCAGCGGAGGGGTAGCGGGAGAGACCCAGTACTTC.

The chain recombines TRBV7-8 with TRBJ1-2, with 9 bases identical to TRBD1. The V segment lost 5 bases and the J segment 0 bases; nucleotides outside the gene matches: 1. The length of the CDR3 is 14 residues. CDR1 is SGHVS, CDR2 FQNEAQ, per germline. CDR3 residues: CASSRDRANYGYTF. DNA of the CDR3: TGTGCCAGCAGCCGGGACAGGGCTAACTATGGCTACACCTTC.